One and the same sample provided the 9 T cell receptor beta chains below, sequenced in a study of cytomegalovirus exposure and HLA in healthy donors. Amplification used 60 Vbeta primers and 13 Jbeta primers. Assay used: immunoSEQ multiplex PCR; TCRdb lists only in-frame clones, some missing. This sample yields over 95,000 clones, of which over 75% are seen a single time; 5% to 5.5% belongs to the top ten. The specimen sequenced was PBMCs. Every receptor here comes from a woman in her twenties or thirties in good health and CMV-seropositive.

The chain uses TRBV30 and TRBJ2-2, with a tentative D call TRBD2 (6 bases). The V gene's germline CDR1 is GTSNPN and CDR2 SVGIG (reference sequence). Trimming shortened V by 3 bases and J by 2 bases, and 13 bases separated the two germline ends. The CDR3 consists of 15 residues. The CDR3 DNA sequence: TGTGCCTGGAGCCTAGGGACTCTTAACACCGGGGAGCTGTTTTTT. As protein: CAWSLGTLNTGELFF.

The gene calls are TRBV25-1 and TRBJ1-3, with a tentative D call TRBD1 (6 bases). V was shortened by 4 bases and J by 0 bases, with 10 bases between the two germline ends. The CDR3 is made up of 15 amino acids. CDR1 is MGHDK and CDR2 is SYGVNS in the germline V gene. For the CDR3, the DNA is TGTGCCAGCAGTGGCCAGACAGGCTCTGGAAACACCATATATTTT. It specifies CASSGQTGSGNTIYF.

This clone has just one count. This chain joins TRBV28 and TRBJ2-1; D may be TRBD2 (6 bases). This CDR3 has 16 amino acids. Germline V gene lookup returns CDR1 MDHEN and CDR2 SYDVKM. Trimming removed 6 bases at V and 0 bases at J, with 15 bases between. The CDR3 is CASRGDSDRSYNEQFF. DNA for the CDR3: TGTGCCAGCAGGGGGGACTCGGACCGCTCCTACAATGAGCAGTTCTTC.

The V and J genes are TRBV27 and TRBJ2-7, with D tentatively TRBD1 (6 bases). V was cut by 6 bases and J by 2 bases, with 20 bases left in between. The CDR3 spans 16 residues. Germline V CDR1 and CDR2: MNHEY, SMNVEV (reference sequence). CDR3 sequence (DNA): TGTGCCAGCAGCAAAAGTCCGGGACACAGGACCTACGAGCAGTACTTC. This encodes CASSKSPGHRTYEQYF.

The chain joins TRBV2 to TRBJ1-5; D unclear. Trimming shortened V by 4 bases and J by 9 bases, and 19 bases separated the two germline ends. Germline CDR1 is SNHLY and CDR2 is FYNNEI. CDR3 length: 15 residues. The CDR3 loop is CASSGVAGLERPQHF. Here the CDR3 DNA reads TGTGCCAGCAGTGGAGTGGCGGGCCTCGAGCGGCCCCAGCATTTT.

The CDR3 here is CASSLPGLSYNEQFF. CDR3 bases: TGTGCCAGCAGCTTACCAGGGCTCTCCTACAATGAGCAGTTCTTC. The chain combines TRBV7-9 with TRBJ2-1, with a possible D match to TRBD1 (5 bases). Germline CDR1 reads SEHNR; CDR2 reads FQNEAQ (reference sequence). The CDR3 is made up of 15 amino acids. V dropped 2 bases and J dropped 0 bases, with 8 bases sitting between them.

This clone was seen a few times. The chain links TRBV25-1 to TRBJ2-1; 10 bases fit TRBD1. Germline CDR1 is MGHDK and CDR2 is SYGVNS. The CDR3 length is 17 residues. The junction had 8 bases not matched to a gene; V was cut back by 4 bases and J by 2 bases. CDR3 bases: TGTGCCAGCAGTGGTCTTACGGGGACAGGGGCCTACAATGAGCAGTTCTTC. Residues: CASSGLTGTGAYNEQFF.

The DNA of the CDR3 is TGTGCCAGCAGCGTAGGGACTAGCGGGGGGGTACAAGAGACCCAGTACTTC. It codes for CASSVGTSGGVQETQYF. The rearrangement uses TRBV9 and TRBJ2-5; 15 nucleotides align to TRBD2. The CDR3 is made up of 17 amino acids. The germline V gene has CDR1 SGDLS and CDR2 YYNGEE. V was clipped by 0 bases and J by 2 bases; unmatched bases: 2.

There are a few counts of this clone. CDR3 protein: CASSELAVPSYEQYF. The CDR3 bases are TGTGCCAGCAGCGAATTAGCGGTCCCGTCCTACGAGCAGTACTTC. V and J are TRBV7-3 and TRBJ2-7; a weak D match, TRBD2 (6 bases). This CDR3 is 15 amino acids long. Trimming stripped 5 bases from V and 1 base from J, with 15 bases between. Germline V gene data show CDR1 as SGHTA and CDR2 as FQGTGA. The full variable domain, completed using reference TRBV7-3 and TRBJ2-7, is GAGVSQTPSNKVTEKGKYVELRCDPISGHTALYWYRQSLGQGPEFLIYFQGTGAADDSGLPNDRFFAVRPEGSVSTLKIQRTERGDSAVYLCASSELAVPSYEQYFGPGTRLTVT.